The 23 T cell receptor beta chains presented below share a single source sample, sequenced in a study of control samples from healthy donors and cancer patients. Sequencing was performed with immunoSEQ multiplex PCR; in TCRdb, only in-frame clones are kept and a portion is missing. The table shows over 120,000 clones, with around 94% occurring only once. The specimen was PBMCs. The receptors were sampled from a man in his sixties with colorectal cancer.

V and J are TRBV18 and TRBJ2-3, with 8 bases matching TRBD1. The CDR3 has 16 amino acids. The J segment lost 4 bases and the V segment lost 3 bases, leaving 9 bases of the junction unmatched. CDR1 is KGHSH and CDR2 is LQKENI in the germline V gene. The CDR3 reads CASSPHRQGAADTQYF. The DNA of the CDR3 is TGTGCCAGCTCACCGCACAGGCAGGGGGCCGCAGATACGCAGTATTTT.

The gene calls are TRBV6-2 or TRBV6-3 and TRBJ2-2; D possibly corresponds to TRBD1 (6 bases). V was clipped by 2 bases and J by 3 bases, with 7 bases between them. CDR1 is MNHEY and CDR2 is SVGEGT in the germline V gene. CDR3 length: 14 amino acids. The DNA of the CDR3 is TGTGCCAGCAGTTACAGGGGGTACACCGGGGAGCTGTTTTTT. Translating gives CASSYRGYTGELFF.

The chain uses TRBV27 and TRBJ2-7, with a possible D match to TRBD2 (6 bases). Trimming left V 3 bases short and J 9 bases short, with 18 bases between. The CDR3 has 14 amino acids. CDR1 is MNHEY and CDR2 is SMNVEV in the germline V gene (reference sequence). CDR3 nucleotides: TGTGCCAGCAGTTTTGCGGGGACCCCCTGGGGGCAGTACTTC. Translated, it gives CASSFAGTPWGQYF.

The rearrangement joins TRBV6-5 to TRBJ2-3, with TRBD1 as a possible D gene (6 bases). V gave up 10 bases and J gave up 6 bases, with 23 bases separating them. The germline CDR1 and CDR2 sequences are MNHEY and SVGAGI. The CDR3 contains 15 residues. The CDR3 here is CATTDGQSPGDTQYF. CDR3 DNA sequence: TGTGCCACCACAGATGGACAGAGCCCGGGGGATACGCAGTATTTT.

The rearrangement joins TRBV14 to TRBJ2-5, with 7 bases that match TRBD2. This CDR3 comprises 16 residues. The germline V gene encodes CDR1 SGHDN and CDR2 FVKESK. V shed 3 bases and J 2 bases; nucleotides not matched to a gene: 9. In DNA form, the CDR3 reads TGTGCCAGCAGCCAGGACGGGACTATCAAACAAGAGACCCAGTACTTC. Its protein product is CASSQDGTIKQETQYF.

This chain uses TRBV13 with TRBJ2-1; 8 bases map to TRBD2. The germline V gene encodes CDR1 PRHDT and CDR2 FYEKMQ (reference sequence). This CDR3 region has 16 residues. The V gene end was trimmed by 1 base and the J gene end by 1 base; junction bases not matched to a gene: 3. CDR3 in DNA: TGTGCCAGCAGCTTAGCCGGGGGGGGTTCCTACAATGAGCAGTTCTTC. Translation: CASSLAGGGSYNEQFF.

On this clone: The same CDR3 also results from other DNA sequences found in this sample. The chain carries TRBV5-1 and TRBJ2-5; D uncertain. Trimming left V 0 bases short and J 3 bases short, with 6 bases between. Per the germline V gene, CDR1 is SGHRS and CDR2 is YFSETQ. The CDR3 is made up of 13 amino acids. CDR3 sequence: CASSLEGEETQYF. The CDR3 nucleotides are TGCGCCAGCAGCTTGGAAGGCGAAGAGACCCAGTACTTC.

The chain links TRBV28 to TRBJ2-3; D remains unclear. CDR3 size: 16 residues. Germline V CDR1 and CDR2: MDHEN, SYDVKM. V dropped 5 bases and J dropped 1 base, with 16 bases sitting between them. The CDR3 region has the DNA TGTGCCAGCAGTAAGCCCATGGGCGCGGGCACAGATACGCAGTATTTT. It translates to CASSKPMGAGTDTQYF.

The gene calls are TRBV2 and TRBJ2-5; TRBD2 aligns across 10 bases. V trimming: 5 bases; J trimming: 5 bases; junction bases outside the gene matches: 8. The CDR3 contains 15 residues. Germline CDR1 reads SNHLY; CDR2 reads FYNNEI. The CDR3 here is CASSYSGGPGETQYF. CDR3 nucleotides: TGTGCCAGCAGTTATAGCGGGGGGCCAGGGGAGACCCAGTACTTC.

The CDR3: CASSFSFTGSEAFF. DNA for the CDR3: TGTGCCAGCAGCTTTTCCTTTACAGGGTCTGAAGCTTTCTTT. The genes are TRBV7-8 and TRBJ1-1; maybe TRBD1 (6 bases). The CDR3 contains 14 residues. The V and J ends lost 3 bases and 6 bases respectively, with 14 bases between them. Germline V gives CDR1 SGHVS, CDR2 FQNEAQ.

The chain carries TRBV18 and TRBJ2-7, with unresolved D. The CDR3 length is 14 residues. Germline loops: CDR1 KGHSH, CDR2 LQKENI. Between the trimmed V and J ends, which lost 6 bases and 5 bases, there was a span of 17 bases. CDR3 DNA sequence: TGTGCCAGCTCGTCAAATAACTGGGGTAACGAGCAGTACTTC. Translating gives CASSSNNWGNEQYF.

The chain uses TRBV19 and TRBJ2-4; weak D call: TRBD1 (6 bases). Trimming removed 5 bases at V and 0 bases at J, with 17 bases between. CDR3 length: 17 residues. Germline loops: CDR1 LNHDA, CDR2 SQIVND (reference sequence). In DNA, the CDR3 is TGTGCCAGTAGTCACAGAGGACAGATTCTAGCCAAAAACATTCAGTACTTC. It is translated as CASSHRGQILAKNIQYF. Variable domain in full (rest from reference TRBV19 and TRBJ2-4): DGGITQSPKYLFRKEGQNVTLSCEQNLNHDAMYWYRQDPGQGLRLIYYSQIVNDFQKGDIAEGYSVSREKKESFPLTVTSAQKNPTAFYLCASSHRGQILAKNIQYFGAGTRLSVL.

The chain carries TRBV5-6 and TRBJ2-1; no firm D call. Looked up from germline, CDR1 is SGHDT and CDR2 is YYEEEE. V gave up 1 base and J gave up 4 bases, with 6 bases separating them. CDR3 length equals 13 residues. The CDR3: CASSLMSYNEQFF. DNA for the CDR3: TGTGCCAGCAGCTTGATGTCTTACAATGAGCAGTTCTTC.

As DNA, the CDR3 is TGTGCCAGCAGCCAAGTCCAGGTGCGACAGAGCTATGGCTACACCTTC. The encoded protein is CASSQVQVRQSYGYTF. The chain has TRBV4-2 and TRBJ1-2; D might be TRBD1 (5 bases). The V end was cut by 1 base, the J end by 4 bases, with 16 bases between. In germline, CDR1 is LGHNA, CDR2 YNFKEQ. This CDR3 contains 16 residues.

This clone was found once. The rearrangement links TRBV21-1 to TRBJ2-5. TRBV21-1 counts as a pseudogene. The CDR3 sequence is 13 residues long. In DNA form, the CDR3 reads TGTGCCAGCTCCCCCGGGACCCAAGAGACCCAGTACTTC. This translates into CASSPGTQETQYF.

V gene TRBV5-6 combines with J gene TRBJ2-7; tentatively, D is TRBD1 (6 bases). Germline CDR1 SGHDT, CDR2 YYEEEE. This CDR3 region has 14 residues. The V end lost 3 bases, the J end lost 4 bases, and 14 bases lay between the germline ends. This chain's CDR3 is CASSSTGFTYEQYF. The DNA of the CDR3 is TGTGCCAGCAGCTCTACAGGGTTCACTTACGAGCAGTACTTC.

The V gene is TRBV5-1, the J gene TRBJ2-3, with 9 nucleotides matching TRBD1. Germline CDR1 SGHRS, CDR2 YFSETQ. The CDR3 length is 15 residues. V was pared by 4 bases and J by 6 bases, with 9 bases of the junction left unmatched. The CDR3 region is CASSPGTGSGDTQYF. Written as DNA, the CDR3 is TGCGCCAGCAGCCCCGGGACAGGGTCTGGGGATACGCAGTATTTT.

V is TRBV18 and J is TRBJ2-3, with 9 bases fitting TRBD1. The CDR3 is 15 amino acids. Germline loops: CDR1 KGHSH, CDR2 LQKENI. V trimming: 3 bases; J trimming: 3 bases; junction bases outside the gene matches: 4. The CDR3 reads CASSPLTGGTDTQYF. The DNA of the CDR3 is TGTGCCAGCTCACCCCTGACAGGGGGTACAGATACGCAGTATTTT.

Only one count was recorded for this clone. The chain is built from TRBV6-5 and TRBJ2-3; no firm D call. The CDR3 length is 14 residues. Germline assignment: CDR1 MNHEY and CDR2 SVGAGI. Deletions cut 4 bases from V and 4 bases from J, with 12 bases between. The DNA of the CDR3 is TGTGCCAGCAGTTTCTCCGGGTCCTCAGATACGCAGTATTTT. It encodes CASSFSGSSDTQYF.

The rearrangement links TRBV25-1 to TRBJ2-1; 10 bases match TRBD1. The CDR3 is 16 residues long. CDR1 and CDR2 from the germline V gene are MGHDK and SYGVNS. After removal of 4 bases from V and 7 bases from J, the junction contained 10 bases not matched to a gene. The CDR3 DNA sequence: TGTGCCAGCAGTGCCCTTTCCGGGACAGGGGAAAATGAGCAGTTCTTC. Protein sequence: CASSALSGTGENEQFF.

The chain recombines TRBV14 with TRBJ2-5, with 7 positions matching TRBD1. CDR1 is SGHDN, CDR2 FVKESK, per germline. The CDR3 covers 14 residues. Trimming at V came to 5 bases and at J to 0 bases, leaving 3 bases not matched to a gene. The CDR3 sequence: CASSYTGDQETQYF. CDR3 DNA: TGTGCCAGCAGCTATACAGGGGACCAAGAGACCCAGTACTTC.

The chain carries TRBV12-3 or TRBV12-4 and TRBJ2-1; weak D call: TRBD2 (6 bases). V dropped 1 base and J dropped 7 bases, with 8 bases sitting between them. There are 13 residues in the CDR3. CDR3 nucleotides: TGTGCCAGCAGTTTAGTCGGGGGAAATGAGCAGTTCTTC. Protein: CASSLVGGNEQFF.

The genes are TRBV6-6 and TRBJ2-5, with 7 bases identical to TRBD2. Trimming removed 2 bases from V and 1 base from J; junction bases left unmatched: 1. The CDR3 spans 14 residues. Germline CDR1 and CDR2: MNHNY and SVGAGI (reference sequence). As DNA, the CDR3 is TGTGCCAGCAGTTACCCGGGGGGCCAAGAGACCCAGTACTTC. Translation: CASSYPGGQETQYF.